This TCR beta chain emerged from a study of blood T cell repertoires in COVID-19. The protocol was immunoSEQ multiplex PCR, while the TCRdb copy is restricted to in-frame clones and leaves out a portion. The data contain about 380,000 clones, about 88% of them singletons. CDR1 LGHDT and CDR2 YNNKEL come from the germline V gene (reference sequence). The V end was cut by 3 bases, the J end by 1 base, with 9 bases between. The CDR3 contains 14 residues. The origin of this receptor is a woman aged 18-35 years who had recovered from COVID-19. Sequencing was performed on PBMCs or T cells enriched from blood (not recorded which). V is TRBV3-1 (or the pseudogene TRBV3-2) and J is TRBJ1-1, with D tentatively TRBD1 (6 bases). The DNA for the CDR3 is TGTGCCAGCAGCCAGGGACAATCGAACACTGAAGCTTTCTTT. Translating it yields CASSQGQSNTEAFF.